This TCR beta chain is drawn from a study of cytomegalovirus exposure and HLA in healthy donors. The data were produced by immunoSEQ multiplex PCR, yet TCRdb's version contains in-frame clones alone and is incomplete. This table has 150,000 to 200,000 clones, around 86% appearing once. Germline CDR1 and CDR2: MNHEY and SMNVEV (reference sequence). V lost 6 bases and J 0 bases, leaving 8 bases between the germline ends. The CDR3 is 13 residues long. Study outcomes and limitations: The classifier reportedly diagnosed cytomegalovirus status with high specificity and sensitivity. In vitro assays verified that three CMV-associated chains recognized CMV antigens specifically. The study put about 180 TCR beta chains on its list as cytomegalovirus-associated.

The donors belonged to the roughly 110-subject validation cohort, separate from the roughly 650-subject first cohort. Concerning this clone: Its antigen is currently unknown. This sample includes further DNA sequences coding for the same CDR3.

The sequencing input was PBMCs. The TCR was taken from a man under 40 in good health and CMV-seropositive. The V gene is TRBV27, the J gene TRBJ2-5; D is undetermined. The CDR3 sequence is CASSRKYQETQYF. CDR3 in DNA: TGTGCCAGCAGCAGAAAGTACCAAGAGACCCAGTACTTC.